The 27 T cell receptor beta chains presented below share a single source sample, sequenced in a study of blood T cell repertoires in COVID-19. Data came from immunoSEQ multiplex PCR; TCRdb stores just in-frame clones and leaves some out. Of about 300,000 clones in the sample, over 75% were seen once. The sample taken for sequencing was PBMCs or T cells enriched from blood (not recorded which). These receptors came from a woman under 40 who had recovered from COVID-19.

The rearrangement uses TRBV12-5 and TRBJ2-7; 9 bases are shared with TRBD1. Germline assignment: CDR1 LGHNT and CDR2 FRNRAP. The V gene end was trimmed by 7 bases and the J gene end by 4 bases; junction bases not matched to a gene: 23. There are 19 residues in the CDR3. CDR3 region: CASAKPDRGKKLRGYEQYF. As DNA, the CDR3 is TGTGCTAGTGCCAAACCCGACAGGGGGAAGAAGTTGAGGGGTTACGAGCAGTACTTC.

For the CDR3, the DNA is TGCGCCAGCAGTGAGTCGAAGCGGGTCCCCACAGATACGCAGTATTTT. It codes for CASSESKRVPTDTQYF. The chain links TRBV10-1 to TRBJ2-3; D is possibly TRBD2 (6 bases). Looked up from germline, CDR1 is WNHNN and CDR2 is SYGVQD (reference sequence). V gave up 0 bases and J gave up 2 bases, with 12 bases separating them. The CDR3 has 16 residues.

The rearrangement links TRBV28 to TRBJ2-2; a weak D match, TRBD1 (6 bases). V was cut by 7 bases and J by 7 bases, with 19 bases left in between. In germline, CDR1 is MDHEN, CDR2 SYDVKM. The CDR3 has 15 residues. CDR3 sequence reads: CASTLPRGLGGELFF. DNA of the CDR3: TGTGCCAGCACCTTACCTAGGGGGTTAGGCGGGGAGCTGTTTTTT. Together with reference TRBV28 and TRBJ2-2, the CDR3 gives the full variable domain: DVKVTQSSRYLVKRTGEKVFLECVQDMDHENMFWYRQDPGLGLRLIYFSYDVKMKEKGDIPEGYSVSREKKERFSLILESASTNQTSMYLCASTLPRGLGGELFFGEGSRLTVL.

This clone was seen only a few times. The sample holds other DNA sequences that translate to the same CDR3. The chain joins TRBV29-1 to TRBJ1-5; D possibly corresponds to TRBD1 (5 bases). The CDR3 covers 13 residues. With 4 bases removed from V and 3 bases from J, the gap between germline ends came to 10 bases. Germline V gives CDR1 SQVTM, CDR2 ANQGSEA. Here the CDR3 DNA reads TGCAGCGTTGTGACAGATTCCAATCAGCCCCAGCATTTT. Protein product: CSVVTDSNQPQHF.

The chain carries TRBV28 and TRBJ2-2; D is uncertain. The CDR3 covers 15 residues. V was cut by 5 bases and J by 1 base, with 11 bases left in between. The germline CDR1 and CDR2 sequences are MDHEN and SYDVKM. The CDR3 loop reads CASSGAFQNTGELFF. In nucleotides, the CDR3 is TGTGCCAGCAGTGGAGCCTTCCAGAACACCGGGGAGCTGTTTTTT.

The chain has TRBV27 and TRBJ2-7; perhaps TRBD2 as D (5 bases). V was clipped by 5 bases and J by 7 bases, with 27 bases between them. CDR3 length equals 17 residues. Per germline, CDR1 MNHEY and CDR2 SMNVEV (reference sequence). DNA for the CDR3: TGTGCCAGCAGTCTAGTTCCAGTCGAGCGGAACGTTGGGGAGCAGTACTTC. Its protein product is CASSLVPVERNVGEQYF.

This chain connects TRBV7-9 to TRBJ1-1; 7 bases match TRBD1. The ends lost 1 base at V and 7 bases at J; junction bases unmatched: 6. This CDR3 has 14 residues. The germline CDR1 and CDR2 sequences are SEHNR and FQNEAQ (reference sequence). The CDR3 coding sequence is TGTGCCAGCAGCTTAGGACAGGGAAGAAATGAAGCTTTCTTT. Its protein product is CASSLGQGRNEAFF.

The V call is TRBV6-2 or TRBV6-3, the J call TRBJ2-3, with D tentatively TRBD2 (5 bases). Trimming left V 2 bases short and J 5 bases short, with 17 bases between. CDR1 and CDR2 from the germline V gene are MNHEY and SVGEGT. This CDR3 spans 16 amino acids. The CDR3 DNA reads as TGTGCCAGCAGTTACACATCCGGGATCCCCGGAGATACGCAGTATTTT. This gives the protein CASSYTSGIPGDTQYF.

The gene calls are TRBV7-9 and TRBJ2-4; 8 bases agree with TRBD1. The trim removed 4 bases at V and 4 bases at J, leaving 15 bases unmatched. This CDR3 comprises 18 residues. Germline-derived CDR1 and CDR2 are SEHNR and FQNEAQ (reference sequence). The CDR3 bases are TGTGCCAGCAGCTCCAACCCTGGACAGGGATTTACGAAAAACATTCAGTACTTC. Translating it yields CASSSNPGQGFTKNIQYF.

The rearrangement links TRBV10-1 to TRBJ2-7, with D tentatively TRBD2 (6 bases). The CDR3 sequence is 20 residues long. V was clipped by 0 bases and J by 0 bases, with 24 bases between them. Per the germline V gene, CDR1 is WNHNN and CDR2 is SYGVQD (reference sequence). CDR3 in amino acids: CASSESRGLAVFLDSYEQYF. In DNA form, the CDR3 reads TGCGCCAGCAGTGAGTCGCGGGGTCTTGCGGTGTTCCTCGACTCCTACGAGCAGTACTTC.

This CDR3 reads CASSLADYEQYF. CDR3 coding DNA: TGTGCCAGCAGCTTGGCAGACTACGAGCAGTACTTC. The V call is TRBV5-6, the J call TRBJ2-7; D remains ambiguous. The CDR3 is made up of 12 amino acids. V lost 0 bases and J lost 3, with 4 bases in between. Germline CDR1 is SGHDT and CDR2 is YYEEEE.

The chain has TRBV7-2 and TRBJ1-2; D is unresolved. The length of the CDR3 is 15 residues. V gave up 5 bases and J gave up 6 bases, with 19 bases separating them. The germline CDR1 and CDR2 sequences are SGHTA and FQGNSA. The DNA for the CDR3 is TGTGCCAGCAGCCTCTACCCGGAGGGCGCGCATGGCTACACCTTC. Protein: CASSLYPEGAHGYTF.

The CDR3 region has the DNA TGCGCCAGCAGCCGCCTACTAGCGGGCAGCACCGGGGAGCTGTTTTTT. Residues: CASSRLLAGSTGELFF. The V and J genes are TRBV4-1 and TRBJ2-2; 9 bases align to TRBD2. V was pared by 4 bases and J by 4 bases, with 7 bases of the junction left unmatched. The CDR3 runs 16 residues. Germline-derived CDR1 and CDR2 are MGHRA and YSYEKL.

This chain joins TRBV7-9 and TRBJ2-2; TRBD1 might be the D (5 bases). The CDR3 length is 13 residues. Trimming removed 6 bases at V and 4 bases at J, with 9 bases between. Germline loops: CDR1 SEHNR, CDR2 FQNEAQ (reference sequence). Here the CDR3 DNA reads TGTGCCAGCAGACAAGACAGCACCGGGGAGCTGTTTTTT. It encodes CASRQDSTGELFF. Supplemented by reference TRBV7-9 and TRBJ2-2, the full variable domain reads DTGVSQNPRHKITKRGQNVTFRCDPISEHNRLYWYRQTLGQGPEFLTYFQNEAQLEKSRLLSDRFSAERPKGSFSTLEIQRTEQGDSAMYLCASRQDSTGELFFGEGSRLTVL.

The chain couples TRBV3-1 (or the pseudogene TRBV3-2) to TRBJ1-3; D is ambiguous. From germline, CDR1 is LGHDT and CDR2 YNNKEL (reference sequence). The length of the CDR3 is 16 residues. With 4 bases removed from V and 8 bases from J, the gap between germline ends came to 21 bases. DNA of the CDR3: TGTGCCAGCAGCCCCTTTCGACCCGGAGCTGGTGACACCATATATTTT. It translates to CASSPFRPGAGDTIYF.

The DNA for the CDR3 is TGTGCCTGGAACGGACAGGGGGCTTCGCAGTTTTCCTACGAGCAGTACTTC. This sequence encodes CAWNGQGASQFSYEQYF. The rearrangement joins TRBV30 to TRBJ2-7, with 11 bases aligning to TRBD1. The length of the CDR3 is 17 residues. Germline CDR1 and CDR2: GTSNPN and SVGIG (reference sequence). V shed 4 bases, J shed 1 base, and the junction held 12 bases outside the gene matches.

This clone was counted once. The gene calls are TRBV3-1 (or the pseudogene TRBV3-2) and TRBJ1-5; no clear D gene. V was cut by 4 bases and J by 3 bases, with 10 bases left in between. The CDR3 runs to 14 residues. CDR1 LGHDT and CDR2 YNNKEL come from the germline V gene (reference sequence). The CDR3 DNA reads as TGTGCCAGCAGCCGAGTTAACGACAATCAGCCCCAGCATTTT. This gives the protein CASSRVNDNQPQHF.

This chain uses TRBV5-5 with TRBJ1-6; TRBD1 matches 7 bases. Per germline, CDR1 SGHKS and CDR2 YYEKEE (reference sequence). J gave up 6 bases and V 4 bases, and 7 bases lay outside the gene matches. This CDR3 has 15 amino acids. The CDR3 coding sequence is TGTGCCAGCAGCCACCGACAGGGAAGTAATTCACCCCTCCACTTT. Its translation: CASSHRQGSNSPLHF.

J is TRBJ2-1 and V is TRBV25-1, with TRBD1 as a possible D gene (5 bases). CDR3 length equals 17 residues. The V end was cut by 3 bases, the J end by 0 bases, with 15 bases between. The V gene's germline CDR1 is MGHDK and CDR2 SYGVNS. The CDR3 region has the DNA TGTGCCAGCAGTGATCAATTGGGGCGCCGCTCCTACAATGAGCAGTTCTTC. This encodes CASSDQLGRRSYNEQFF.

The CDR3: CASSLTGGTNQPQHF. The CDR3 nucleotides are TGTGCCAGCAGCTTGACCGGGGGAACAAATCAGCCCCAGCATTTT. This chain connects TRBV7-9 to TRBJ1-5, with D maybe TRBD1 (5 bases). This CDR3 comprises 15 residues. From germline, CDR1 is SEHNR and CDR2 FQNEAQ (reference sequence). V was clipped by 3 bases and J by 4 bases, with 13 bases between them. Supplemented by reference TRBV7-9 and TRBJ1-5, the full variable domain reads DTGVSQNPRHKITKRGQNVTFRCDPISEHNRLYWYRQTLGQGPEFLTYFQNEAQLEKSRLLSDRFSAERPKGSFSTLEIQRTEQGDSAMYLCASSLTGGTNQPQHFGDGTRLSIL.

J is TRBJ2-7 and V is TRBV27; D uncertain. The CDR3 spans 14 residues. CDR1 is MNHEY, CDR2 SMNVEV, per germline (reference sequence). V lost 6 bases and J lost 1, with 13 bases in between. CDR3 nucleotides: TGTGCCAGCAGCCTTGATGGAGAGTCCTACGAGCAGTACTTC. It is translated as CASSLDGESYEQYF.

This chain uses TRBV4-2 with TRBJ2-7; 9 bases agree with TRBD2. The germline V gene encodes CDR1 LGHNA and CDR2 YNFKEQ. This CDR3 is 17 amino acids long. Trimming removed 0 bases from V and 4 bases from J; junction bases left unmatched: 10. The CDR3 protein is CASSQEYGSGSGYEQYF. The CDR3 nucleotides are TGTGCCAGCAGCCAAGAGTATGGTAGCGGGAGTGGATACGAGCAGTACTTC.

CDR3 DNA sequence: TGTGCCATCAGCTCCGGGACAGGCGGCTACGAGCAGTACTTC. Translated, it gives CAISSGTGGYEQYF. The V gene is TRBV10-3, the J gene TRBJ2-7; 8 bases line up with TRBD1. The CDR3 contains 14 residues. CDR1 and CDR2 from the germline V gene are ENHRY and SYGVKD. V trimming: 6 bases; J trimming: 3 bases; junction bases outside the gene matches: 7.

The chain employs TRBV2 and TRBJ1-5; 10 bases match TRBD1. This CDR3 spans 14 amino acids. Per the germline V gene, CDR1 is SNHLY and CDR2 is FYNNEI. V was pared by 3 bases and J by 7 bases, with 3 bases of the junction left unmatched. The CDR3 bases are TGTGCCAGCAGTGAGGGACAGGGGTTCCAGCCCCAGCATTTT. This sequence encodes CASSEGQGFQPQHF.

The chain employs TRBV3-1 (or the pseudogene TRBV3-2) and TRBJ2-5; 9 bases fit TRBD1. The V segment lost 4 bases and the J segment 5 bases; nucleotides outside the gene matches: 11. CDR1 LGHDT and CDR2 YNNKEL come from the germline V gene (reference sequence). CDR3 length equals 16 residues. The CDR3 is CASSPDPADRGETQYF. Written as DNA, the CDR3 is TGTGCCAGCAGCCCGGATCCCGCTGACAGGGGGGAGACCCAGTACTTC.

The rearrangement joins TRBV19 to TRBJ2-7, with D possibly matching TRBD1 (6 bases). Germline V CDR1 and CDR2: LNHDA, SQIVND (reference sequence). The V end lost 5 bases, the J end lost 6 bases, and 14 bases lay between the germline ends. The CDR3 covers 13 residues. CDR3 nucleotides: TGTGCCAGTAGTGACAGGATTGCGACCGAGCAGTACTTC. This encodes CASSDRIATEQYF.

The genes are TRBV14 and TRBJ2-3; 9 bases align to TRBD2. The CDR3 covers 19 residues. Germline V CDR1 and CDR2: SGHDN, FVKESK. Trimming took 0 bases from V and 5 from J; bases not matched to a gene: 15. The CDR3 protein is CASSQERGVAGAEKDTQYF. The CDR3 region has the DNA TGTGCCAGCAGCCAAGAGAGAGGGGTAGCGGGAGCGGAGAAAGATACGCAGTATTTT.